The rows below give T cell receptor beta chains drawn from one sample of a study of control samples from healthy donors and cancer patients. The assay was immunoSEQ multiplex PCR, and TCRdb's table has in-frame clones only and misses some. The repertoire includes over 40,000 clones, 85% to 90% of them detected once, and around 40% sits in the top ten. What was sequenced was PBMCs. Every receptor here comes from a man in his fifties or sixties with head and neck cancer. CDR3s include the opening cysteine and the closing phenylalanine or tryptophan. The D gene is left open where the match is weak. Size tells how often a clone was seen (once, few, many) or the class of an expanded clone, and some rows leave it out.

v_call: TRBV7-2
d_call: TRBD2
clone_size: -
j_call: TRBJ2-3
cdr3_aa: CASSLPGLAGDTDTQYF
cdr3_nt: TGTGCCAGCAGCTTACCAGGACTAGCGGGTGACACAGATACGCAGTATTTT

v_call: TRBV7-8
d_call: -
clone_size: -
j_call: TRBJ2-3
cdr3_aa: CASTGGSGYTQYF
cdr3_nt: TGTGCCAGCACCGGGGGTAGTGGCTATACGCAGTATTTT

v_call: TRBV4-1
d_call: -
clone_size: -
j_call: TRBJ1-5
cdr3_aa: CASSPRATEPIWPQHF
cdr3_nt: TGCGCCAGCAGCCCCCGGGCGACGGAACCTATCTGGCCCCAGCATTTT

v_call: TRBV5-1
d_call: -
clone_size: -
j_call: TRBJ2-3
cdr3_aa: CASSFAPDTQYF
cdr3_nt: TGCGCCAGCAGCTTTGCCCCAGATACGCAGTATTTT

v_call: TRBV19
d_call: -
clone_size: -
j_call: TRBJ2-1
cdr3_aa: CASTADWNEQFF
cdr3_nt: TGTGCCAGTACCGCGGATTGGAATGAGCAGTTCTTC

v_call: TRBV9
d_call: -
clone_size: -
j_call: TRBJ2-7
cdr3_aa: CASSVGKGPSSYEQYF
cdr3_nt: TGTGCCAGCAGCGTAGGTAAAGGGCCGTCCTCCTACGAGCAGTACTTC

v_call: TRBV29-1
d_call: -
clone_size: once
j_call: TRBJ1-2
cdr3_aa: CSVVNGATNYGYTF
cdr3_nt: TGCAGCGTTGTCAACGGGGCGACTAACTATGGCTACACCTTC

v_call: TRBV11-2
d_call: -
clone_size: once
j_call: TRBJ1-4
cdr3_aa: CASSLSLNEKLFF
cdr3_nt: TGTGCCAGCAGCTTAAGCCTTAATGAAAAACTGTTTTTT

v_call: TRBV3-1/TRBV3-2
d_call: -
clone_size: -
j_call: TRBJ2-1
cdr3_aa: CASSQGTEARQFF
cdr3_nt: TGTGCCAGCAGCCAAGGGACAGAGGCCCGCCAGTTCTTC

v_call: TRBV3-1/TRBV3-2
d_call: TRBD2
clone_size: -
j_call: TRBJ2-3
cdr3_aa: CASSQERGGSTDTQYF
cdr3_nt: TGTGCCAGCAGCCAAGAGCGGGGGGGTAGCACAGATACGCAGTATTTT

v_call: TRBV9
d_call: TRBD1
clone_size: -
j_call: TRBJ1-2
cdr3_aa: CASSAGQGPIKGYTF
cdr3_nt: TGTGCCAGCAGCGCCGGACAGGGGCCAATTAAAGGCTACACCTTC

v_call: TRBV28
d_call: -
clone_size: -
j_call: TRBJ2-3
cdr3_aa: CAESDGITDTQYF
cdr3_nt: TGTGCCGAATCGGACGGGATCACAGATACGCAGTATTTT

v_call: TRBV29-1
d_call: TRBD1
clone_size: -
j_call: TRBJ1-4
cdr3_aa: CSAETGEGEKLFF
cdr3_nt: TGCAGCGCCGAGACAGGGGAGGGTGAAAAACTGTTTTTT

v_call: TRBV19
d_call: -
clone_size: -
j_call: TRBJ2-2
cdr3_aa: CASSSSLLNGELFF
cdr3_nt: TGTGCCAGTAGTTCCAGCCTTCTTAACGGGGAGCTGTTTTTT

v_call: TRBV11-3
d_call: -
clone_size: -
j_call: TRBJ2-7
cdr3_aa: CASSPGQGHYYEQYF
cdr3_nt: TGTGCCAGCAGCCCCGGCCAGGGACATTACTACGAGCAGTACTTC

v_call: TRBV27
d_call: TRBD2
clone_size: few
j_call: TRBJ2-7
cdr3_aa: CASSFGASGRIYEQYF
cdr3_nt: TGTGCCAGCAGTTTTGGCGCTAGCGGGAGGATCTACGAGCAGTACTTC

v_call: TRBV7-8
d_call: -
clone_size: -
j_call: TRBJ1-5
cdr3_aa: CASSPRGGISNQPQHF
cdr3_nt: TGTGCCAGCAGCCCCCGGGGAGGGATAAGCAATCAGCCCCAGCATTTT

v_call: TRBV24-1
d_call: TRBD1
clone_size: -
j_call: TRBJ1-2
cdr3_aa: CATRDTLDRGMCSGYGYTF
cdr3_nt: TGTGCCACCAGGGACACGTTGGACAGGGGTATGTGTTCGGGTTATGGCTACACCTTC

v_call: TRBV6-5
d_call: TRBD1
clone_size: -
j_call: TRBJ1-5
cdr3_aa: CASSKGAGLYF
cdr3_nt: TGTGCCAGCAGTAAGGGGGCCGGGCTATATTTT

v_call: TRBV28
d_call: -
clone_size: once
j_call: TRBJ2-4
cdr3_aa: CASSTLEKAKNIQYF
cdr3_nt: TGTGCCAGCAGCACCCTGGAGAAGGCCAAAAACATTCAGTACTTC

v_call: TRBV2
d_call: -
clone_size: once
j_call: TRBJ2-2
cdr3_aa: CASSVGAGSNTGELFF
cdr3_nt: TGTGCCAGCAGTGTTGGGGCGGGATCGAACACCGGGGAGCTGTTTTTT

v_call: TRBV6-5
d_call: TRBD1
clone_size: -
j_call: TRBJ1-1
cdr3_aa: CASSYSSRGRGTEAFF
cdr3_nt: TGTGCCAGCAGTTACTCCTCCAGGGGGCGGGGCACTGAAGCTTTCTTT

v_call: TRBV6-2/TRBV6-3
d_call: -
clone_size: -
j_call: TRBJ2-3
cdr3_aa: CASSPLAAGASHSTDTQYF
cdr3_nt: TGTGCCAGCAGCCCTCTAGCCGCGGGGGCCTCACATAGCACAGATACGCAGTATTTT

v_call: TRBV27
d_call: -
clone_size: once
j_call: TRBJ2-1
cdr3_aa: CASSLGGFGGDEQFF
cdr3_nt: TGTGCCAGCAGTTTAGGGGGGTTCGGCGGGGATGAGCAGTTCTTC

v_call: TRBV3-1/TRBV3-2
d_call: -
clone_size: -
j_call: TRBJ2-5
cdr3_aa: CASSFRGDTQYF
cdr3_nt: TGTGCCAGCAGTTTCAGGGGGGACACCCAGTACTTC

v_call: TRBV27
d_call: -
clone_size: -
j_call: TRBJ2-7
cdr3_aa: CASSLPSTYEQYF
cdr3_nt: TGTGCCAGCAGTTTACCAAGCACCTACGAGCAGTACTTC

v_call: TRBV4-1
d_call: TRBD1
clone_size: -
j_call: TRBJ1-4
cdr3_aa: CASRRRQGTNEKLFF
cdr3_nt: TGCGCCAGCCGTCGTAGACAGGGGACTAATGAAAAACTGTTTTTT

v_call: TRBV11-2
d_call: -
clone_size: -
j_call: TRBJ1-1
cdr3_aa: CASSFIATEAFF
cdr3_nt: TGTGCCAGCAGCTTCATAGCCACTGAAGCTTTCTTT

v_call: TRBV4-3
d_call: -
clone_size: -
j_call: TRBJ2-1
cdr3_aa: CASSHPGAPWGGMDEQFF
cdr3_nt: TGCGCCAGCAGCCACCCAGGAGCACCCTGGGGAGGAATGGATGAGCAGTTCTTC

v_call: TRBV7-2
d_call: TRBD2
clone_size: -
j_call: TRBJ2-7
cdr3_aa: CASSKTSGDSYEQYF
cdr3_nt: TGTGCCAGCAGCAAGACTAGCGGTGACTCCTACGAGCAGTACTTC

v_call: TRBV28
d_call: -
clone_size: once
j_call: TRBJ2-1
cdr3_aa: CASSFRLVHRASDNEQFF
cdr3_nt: TGTGCCAGCAGTTTCCGGCTAGTCCACCGAGCCAGCGACAATGAGCAGTTCTTC

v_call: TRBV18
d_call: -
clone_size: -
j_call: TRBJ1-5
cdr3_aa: CASSPELESNQPQHF
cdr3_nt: TGTGCCAGCTCACCTGAACTGGAGTCGAATCAGCCCCAGCATTTT

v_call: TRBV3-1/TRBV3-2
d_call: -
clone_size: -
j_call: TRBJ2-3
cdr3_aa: CASSLGSKSTDTQYF
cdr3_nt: TGTGCCAGCAGTCTAGGGTCGAAAAGCACAGATACGCAGTATTTT

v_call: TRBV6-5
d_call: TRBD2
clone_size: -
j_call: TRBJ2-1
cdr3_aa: CASTPVWGGYNEQFF
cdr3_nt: TGTGCCAGCACCCCTGTCTGGGGGGGGTACAATGAGCAGTTCTTC

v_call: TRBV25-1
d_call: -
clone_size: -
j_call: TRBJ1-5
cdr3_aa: CASSAPGGGQPQHF
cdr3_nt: TGTGCCAGCAGTGCACCCGGGGGGGGTCAGCCCCAGCATTTT

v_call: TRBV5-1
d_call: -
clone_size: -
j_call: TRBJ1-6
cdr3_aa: CASSLGSDGTSPLHF
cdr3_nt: TGCGCCAGCAGCTTAGGGTCCGACGGGACTTCACCCCTCCACTTT

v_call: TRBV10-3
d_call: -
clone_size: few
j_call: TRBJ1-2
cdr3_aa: CAISERPYGYTF
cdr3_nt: TGTGCCATCAGTGAACGACCCTATGGCTACACCTTC

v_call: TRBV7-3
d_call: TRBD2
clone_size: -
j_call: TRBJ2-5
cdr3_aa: CASSLAGGSSETQYF
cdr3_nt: TGTGCCAGCAGCCTCGCGGGGGGTAGTTCGGAGACCCAGTACTTC

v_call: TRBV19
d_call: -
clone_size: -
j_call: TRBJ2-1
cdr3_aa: CALSGLLDEQFF
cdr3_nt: TGTGCCCTATCCGGGCTTTTGGATGAGCAGTTCTTC

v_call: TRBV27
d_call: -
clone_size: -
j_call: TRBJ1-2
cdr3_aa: CASSSGGPDGYTF
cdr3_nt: TGTGCCAGCAGTTCGGGGGGGCCGGATGGCTACACCTTC

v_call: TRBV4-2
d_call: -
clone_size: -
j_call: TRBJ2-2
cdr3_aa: CASSQDSTETGELFF
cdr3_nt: TGTGCCAGCAGCCAAGATTCGACAGAAACCGGGGAGCTGTTTTTT

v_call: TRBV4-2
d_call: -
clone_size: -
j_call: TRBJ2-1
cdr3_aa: CASSLGLGGGLSEQFF
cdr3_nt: TGTGCCAGCAGCCTGGGGCTAGGAGGTGGTTTGAGTGAGCAGTTCTTC

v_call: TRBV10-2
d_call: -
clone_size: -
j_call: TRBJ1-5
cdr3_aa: CASARVFDQPQHF
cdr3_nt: TGCGCCAGCGCCAGGGTTTTTGATCAGCCCCAGCATTTT

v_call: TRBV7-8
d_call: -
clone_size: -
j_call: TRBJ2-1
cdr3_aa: CASSLLSGGYLSDEQFF
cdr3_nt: TGTGCCAGCAGCTTACTCAGTGGTGGCTACCTCTCCGATGAGCAGTTCTTC

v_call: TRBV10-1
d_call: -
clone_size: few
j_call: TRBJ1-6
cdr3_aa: CASSESGGSPLHF
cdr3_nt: TGCGCCAGCAGTGAGTCGGGGGGTTCACCCCTCCACTTT

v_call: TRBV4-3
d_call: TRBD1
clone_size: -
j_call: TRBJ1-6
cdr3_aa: CASGWGTGADSPLHF
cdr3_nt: TGCGCCAGCGGCTGGGGGACAGGGGCGGATTCACCCCTCCACTTT

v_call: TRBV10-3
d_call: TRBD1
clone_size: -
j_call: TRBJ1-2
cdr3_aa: CAINVRTGGYYGYTF
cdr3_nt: TGTGCCATCAACGTCCGGACAGGGGGCTACTATGGCTACACCTTC

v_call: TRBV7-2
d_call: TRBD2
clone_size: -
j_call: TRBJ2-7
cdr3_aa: CASSPRVAGAYEQYF
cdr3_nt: TGTGCCAGCAGCCCCAGGGTAGCGGGAGCCTACGAGCAGTACTTC

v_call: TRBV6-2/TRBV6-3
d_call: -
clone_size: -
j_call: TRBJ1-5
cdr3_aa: CASRPGSLNQPQHF
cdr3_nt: TGTGCCAGCCGCCCCGGGTCTCTAAATCAGCCCCAGCATTTT